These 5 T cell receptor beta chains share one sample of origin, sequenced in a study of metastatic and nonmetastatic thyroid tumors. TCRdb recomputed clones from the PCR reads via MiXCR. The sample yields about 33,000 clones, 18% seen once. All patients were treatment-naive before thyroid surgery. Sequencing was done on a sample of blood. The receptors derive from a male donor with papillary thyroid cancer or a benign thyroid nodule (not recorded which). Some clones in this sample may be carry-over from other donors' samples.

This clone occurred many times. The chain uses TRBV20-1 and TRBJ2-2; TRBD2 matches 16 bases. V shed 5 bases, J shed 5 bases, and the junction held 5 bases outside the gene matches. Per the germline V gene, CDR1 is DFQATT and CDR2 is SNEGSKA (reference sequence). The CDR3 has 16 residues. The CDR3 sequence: CSAGTSGGAVTGELFF. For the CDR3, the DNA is TGCAGTGCTGGGACTAGCGGGGGGGCCGTGACCGGGGAGCTGTTTTTT.

CDR3 nucleotide sequence: TGCAGTGCCAACGGGGGACTAGCGGCTTACAATGAGCAGTTCTTC. Translating it yields CSANGGLAAYNEQFF. This chain links TRBV20-1 with TRBJ2-1; 11 bases fit TRBD2. The length of the CDR3 is 15 residues. The junction had 8 bases not matched to a gene; V was cut back by 6 bases and J by 4 bases. Germline V CDR1 and CDR2: DFQATT, SNEGSKA (reference sequence).

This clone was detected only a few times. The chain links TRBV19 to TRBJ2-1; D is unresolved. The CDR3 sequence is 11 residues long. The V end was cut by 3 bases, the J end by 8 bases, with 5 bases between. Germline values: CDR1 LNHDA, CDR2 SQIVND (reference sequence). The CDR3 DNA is TGTGCCAGTAGTATGCGAGATGAGCAGTTCTTC. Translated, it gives CASSMRDEQFF.

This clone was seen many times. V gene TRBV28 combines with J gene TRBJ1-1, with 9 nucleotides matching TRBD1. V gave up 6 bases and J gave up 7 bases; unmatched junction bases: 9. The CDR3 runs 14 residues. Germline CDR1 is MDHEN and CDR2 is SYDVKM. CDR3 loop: CASRQDRGNVEAFF. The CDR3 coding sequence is TGTGCCAGCAGGCAAGACAGGGGGAATGTTGAAGCTTTCTTT.

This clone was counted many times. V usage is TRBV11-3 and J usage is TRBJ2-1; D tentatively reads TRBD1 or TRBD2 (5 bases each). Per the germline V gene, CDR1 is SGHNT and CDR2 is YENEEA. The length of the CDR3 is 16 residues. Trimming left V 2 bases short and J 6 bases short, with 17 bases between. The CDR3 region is CASSLRTGLAPNEQFF. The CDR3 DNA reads TGTGCCAGCAGCTTACGTACAGGACTTGCTCCCAATGAGCAGTTCTTC.